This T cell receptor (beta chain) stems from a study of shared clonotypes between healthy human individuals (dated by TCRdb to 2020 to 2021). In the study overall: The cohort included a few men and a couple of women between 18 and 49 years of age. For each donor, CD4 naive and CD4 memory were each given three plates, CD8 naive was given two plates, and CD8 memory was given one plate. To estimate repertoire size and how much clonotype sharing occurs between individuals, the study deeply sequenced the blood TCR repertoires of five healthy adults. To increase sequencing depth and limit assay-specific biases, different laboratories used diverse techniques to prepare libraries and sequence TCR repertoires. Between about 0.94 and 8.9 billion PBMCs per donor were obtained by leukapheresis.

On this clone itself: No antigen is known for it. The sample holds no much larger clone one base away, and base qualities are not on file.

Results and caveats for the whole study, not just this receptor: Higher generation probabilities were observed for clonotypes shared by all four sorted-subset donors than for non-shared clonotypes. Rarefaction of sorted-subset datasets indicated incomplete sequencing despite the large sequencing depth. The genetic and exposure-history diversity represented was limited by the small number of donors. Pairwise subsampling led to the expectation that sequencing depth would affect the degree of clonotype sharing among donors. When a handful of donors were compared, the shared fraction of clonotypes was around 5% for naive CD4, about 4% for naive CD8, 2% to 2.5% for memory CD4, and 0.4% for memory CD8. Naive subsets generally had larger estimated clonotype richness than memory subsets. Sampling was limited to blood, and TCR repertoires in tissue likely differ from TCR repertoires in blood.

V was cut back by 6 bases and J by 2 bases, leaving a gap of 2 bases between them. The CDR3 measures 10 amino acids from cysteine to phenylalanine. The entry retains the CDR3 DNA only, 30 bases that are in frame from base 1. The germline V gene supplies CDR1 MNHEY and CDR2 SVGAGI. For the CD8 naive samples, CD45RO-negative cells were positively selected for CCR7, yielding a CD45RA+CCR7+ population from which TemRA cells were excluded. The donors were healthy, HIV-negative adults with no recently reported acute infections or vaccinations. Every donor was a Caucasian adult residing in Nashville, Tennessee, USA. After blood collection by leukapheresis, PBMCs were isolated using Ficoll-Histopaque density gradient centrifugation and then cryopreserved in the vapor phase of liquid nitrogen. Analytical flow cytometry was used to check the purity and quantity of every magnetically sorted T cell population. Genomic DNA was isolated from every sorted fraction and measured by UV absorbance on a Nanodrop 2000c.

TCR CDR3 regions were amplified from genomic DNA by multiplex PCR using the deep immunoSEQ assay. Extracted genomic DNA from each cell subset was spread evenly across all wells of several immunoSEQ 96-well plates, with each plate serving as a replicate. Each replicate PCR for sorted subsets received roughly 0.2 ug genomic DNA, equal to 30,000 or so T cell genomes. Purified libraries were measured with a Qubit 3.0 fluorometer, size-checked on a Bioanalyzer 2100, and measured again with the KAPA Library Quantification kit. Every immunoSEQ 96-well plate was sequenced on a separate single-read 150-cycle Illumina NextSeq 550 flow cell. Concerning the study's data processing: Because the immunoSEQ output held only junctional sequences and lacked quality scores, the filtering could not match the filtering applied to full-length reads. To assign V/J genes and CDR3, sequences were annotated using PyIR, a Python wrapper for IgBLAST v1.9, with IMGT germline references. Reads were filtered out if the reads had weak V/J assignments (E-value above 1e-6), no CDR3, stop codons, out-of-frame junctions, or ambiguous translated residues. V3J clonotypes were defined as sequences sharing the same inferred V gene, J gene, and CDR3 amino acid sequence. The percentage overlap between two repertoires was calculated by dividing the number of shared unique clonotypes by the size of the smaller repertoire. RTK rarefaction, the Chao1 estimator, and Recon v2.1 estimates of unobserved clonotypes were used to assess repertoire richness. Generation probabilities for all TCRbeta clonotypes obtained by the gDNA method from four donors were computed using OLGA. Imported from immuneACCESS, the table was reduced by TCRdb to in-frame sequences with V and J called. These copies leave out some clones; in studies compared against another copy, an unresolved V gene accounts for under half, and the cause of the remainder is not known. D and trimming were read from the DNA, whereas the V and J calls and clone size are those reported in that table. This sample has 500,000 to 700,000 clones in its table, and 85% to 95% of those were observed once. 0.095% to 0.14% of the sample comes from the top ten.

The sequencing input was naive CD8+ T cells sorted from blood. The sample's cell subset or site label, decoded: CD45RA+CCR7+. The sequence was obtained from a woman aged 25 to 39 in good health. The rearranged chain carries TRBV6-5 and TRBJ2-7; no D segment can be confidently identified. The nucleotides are TGTGCCAGCAGACCCTACGAGCAGTACTTC. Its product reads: CASRPYEQYF.